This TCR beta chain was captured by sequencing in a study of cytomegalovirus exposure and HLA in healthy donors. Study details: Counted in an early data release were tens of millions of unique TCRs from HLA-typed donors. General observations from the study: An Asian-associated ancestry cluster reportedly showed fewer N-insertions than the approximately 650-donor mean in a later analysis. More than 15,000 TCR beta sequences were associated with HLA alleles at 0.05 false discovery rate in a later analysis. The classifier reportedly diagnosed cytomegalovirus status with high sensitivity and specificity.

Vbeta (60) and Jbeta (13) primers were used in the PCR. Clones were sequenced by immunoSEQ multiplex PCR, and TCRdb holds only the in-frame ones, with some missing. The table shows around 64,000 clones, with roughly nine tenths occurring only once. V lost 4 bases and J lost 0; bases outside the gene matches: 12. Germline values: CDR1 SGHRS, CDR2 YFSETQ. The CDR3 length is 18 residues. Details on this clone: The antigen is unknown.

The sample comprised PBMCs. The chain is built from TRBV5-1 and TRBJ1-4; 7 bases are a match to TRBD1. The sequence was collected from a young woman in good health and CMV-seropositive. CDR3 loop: CASSPNRGRPTTNEKLFF. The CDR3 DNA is TGCGCCAGCAGCCCCAACAGGGGACGACCGACAACTAATGAAAAACTGTTTTTT.